The table lists the clone carrying this TCR beta chain with a few counts. RNA transcripts yielded amplified TCR beta CDR3 regions. The HTBI primer set drove a first-round RT-PCR of the TCR CDR3. Using its own MiXCR run on the multiplex PCR reads, TCRdb lists one record per CDR3 protein. The sample has about 640,000 distinct CDR3 sequences; less than 25% are singletons. Based on clinical symptoms, serum thyroxine and TRAb, thyroid ultrasound and orbital computed tomography, diagnoses were reached. These data are taken from a study of T cells in Graves' hyperthyroidism and ophthalmopathy. The germline CDR1 and CDR2 sequences are LGHNA and YNFKEQ. V lost 1 base and J lost 6, with 9 bases in between. The CDR3 sequence is 13 residues long.

This clonotype originated in a man aged 25 to 45 with Graves' ophthalmopathy. Source material: blood. The rearrangement uses TRBV4-2 and TRBJ1-1; no clear D. The CDR3 spells CASSQGSTAEAFF. For the CDR3, the DNA is TGTGCCAGCAGCCAAGGAAGTACCGCTGAAGCTTTCTTT.